This TCR beta chain is from a study of immune evolution from preneoplasia to lung adenocarcinoma. Produced via immunoSEQ multiplex PCR; TCRdb's table is partial and in-frame only. The table lists some 2,500 clones, around 86% of them singletons. H&E slides confirmed each diagnosis, reviewed by two pathologists independently. The V end lost 0 bases, the J end lost 6 bases, and 15 bases lay between the germline ends. The CDR3 spans 16 residues. Germline V gene lookup returns CDR1 MNHEY and CDR2 SMNVEV (reference sequence). Comment on this clone: The antigen is undetermined.

Study conclusions and caveats: From normal lung to invasive adenocarcinoma, top clone frequencies appeared to decrease. Highest clonality occurred in KRAS-mutant, not EGFR-mutant or double wild-type, nodules.

Input material: FFPE invasive lung adenocarcinoma tissue. The clonotype was recovered from a person aged 55-85 years with invasive lung adenocarcinoma. The chain joins TRBV27 to TRBJ2-1; no clear D gene. CDR3 sequence reads: CASSLSGNPGPNEQFF. CDR3 nucleotides: TGTGCCAGCAGTTTATCGGGTAACCCCGGCCCCAATGAGCAGTTCTTC.